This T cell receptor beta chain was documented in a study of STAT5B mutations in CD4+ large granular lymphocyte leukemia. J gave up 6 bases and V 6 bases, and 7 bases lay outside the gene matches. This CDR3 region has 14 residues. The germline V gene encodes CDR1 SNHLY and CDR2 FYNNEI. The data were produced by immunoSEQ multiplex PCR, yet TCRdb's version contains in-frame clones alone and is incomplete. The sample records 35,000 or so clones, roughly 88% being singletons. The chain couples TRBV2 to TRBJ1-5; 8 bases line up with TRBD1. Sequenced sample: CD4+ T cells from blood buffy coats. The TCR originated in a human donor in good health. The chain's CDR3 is CASREDRVPQPQHF. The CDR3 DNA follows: TGTGCCAGCAGAGAGGACAGGGTTCCTCAGCCCCAGCATTTT.